This TCR beta chain derives from a study of T-cell reconstitution after alpha-beta-depleted transplantation in children. A few counts support this clonotype. The library targeted TCRbeta and was prepared with unique molecular identifiers. TCRdb analysed the PCR reads with MiXCR anew, one entry per CDR3 protein. Of around 500,000 distinct CDR3 sequences in the sample, under 15% were seen once. This CDR3 has 17 amino acids. With 3 bases clipped from V and 1 base from J, the junction kept 8 bases outside the gene matches. Germline CDR1 is MDHEN and CDR2 is SYDVKM. This clonotype was sampled from a human donor who donated a stem cell graft to a child with combined immunodeficiency. The sample was PBMCs from the stem cell graft donor, taken from the stem cell graft. This chain uses TRBV28 with TRBJ2-2, with TRBD1 matching 7 bases. CDR3 in amino acids: CASSFPPTGVNTGELFF. In DNA form, the CDR3 reads TGTGCCAGCAGTTTTCCCCCCACAGGGGTGAACACCGGGGAGCTGTTTTTT.